This entry lists 21 T cell receptor beta chains sequenced from one sample in a study of a mutant IDH1 vaccine in newly diagnosed glioma. The time point denotes: week 5, during vaccination. The study gave 300 ug of mutant IDH1 20-mer peptide per vaccine dose, with topical imiquimod. The protocol was immunoSEQ multiplex PCR, while the TCRdb copy is restricted to in-frame clones and leaves out a portion. The table lists tens of thousands of clones, around 81% of them singletons. These receptors have no known antigen. The sample consisted of PBMCs, taken from a glioma patient whose treatment included an IDH1 peptide vaccine. These receptors came from a man aged 50 or older with glioma.

V and J are TRBV4-2 and TRBJ2-1, with 7 positions matching TRBD2. CDR1 is LGHNA and CDR2 is YNFKEQ in the germline V gene. J was trimmed by 9 bases and V by 4 bases; bases with no gene match: 15. CDR3 length: 16 residues. The CDR3 is CASSPRLAAPDAEQFF. In nucleotides, the CDR3 is TGTGCCAGCAGCCCCAGACTAGCAGCCCCTGATGCTGAGCAGTTCTTC.

This chain connects TRBV19 to TRBJ2-3; TRBD2 aligns across 8 bases. This CDR3 region has 14 residues. Germline CDR1 LNHDA, CDR2 SQIVND (reference sequence). V was pared by 8 bases and J by 4 bases, with 8 bases of the junction left unmatched. The CDR3 region is CASGEGLDADTQYF. The CDR3 DNA reads TGTGCCAGTGGCGAGGGACTAGACGCAGATACGCAGTATTTT.

This chain links TRBV19 with TRBJ1-4; a possible D gene is TRBD1 (6 bases). Trimming cost V 7 bases and J 7 bases, with 13 bases left between them. CDR3 length: 13 residues. Per the germline V gene, CDR1 is LNHDA and CDR2 is SQIVND (reference sequence). The CDR3 reads CASNGGGREKLFF. CDR3 nucleotides: TGTGCCAGTAACGGAGGGGGGCGTGAAAAACTGTTTTTT.

There are a few counts of this clone. The chain uses TRBV2 and TRBJ1-1; no reliable D call. Germline CDR1 is SNHLY and CDR2 is FYNNEI. The CDR3 spans 13 residues. V lost 5 bases and J 4 bases, leaving 11 bases between the germline ends. In DNA form, the CDR3 reads TGTGCCAGCAGTCCCCATGACCGCACTGAAGCTTTCTTT. Translating it yields CASSPHDRTEAFF.

The chain combines TRBV14 with TRBJ1-1; a possible D gene is TRBD1 (6 bases). CDR1 SGHDN and CDR2 FVKESK come from the germline V gene. The V gene lost 4 bases and the J gene lost 5 bases, with 20 bases spanning the gap. This CDR3 spans 16 amino acids. In DNA form, the CDR3 reads TGTGCCAGCAGCCCGACGGCGACAGGTCGGTGGACTGAAGCTTTCTTT. It encodes CASSPTATGRWTEAFF.

V usage is TRBV5-1 and J usage is TRBJ2-1; 9 bases agree with TRBD1. The CDR3 covers 17 residues. CDR1 and CDR2 (germline): SGHRS, YFSETQ. V lost 2 bases to trimming and J lost 0 bases; unmatched junction nucleotides: 6. DNA of the CDR3: TGCGCCAGCAGCTTAACACAACAGGGGGCCTCCTACAATGAGCAGTTCTTC. Translation gives CASSLTQQGASYNEQFF.

J is TRBJ1-2 and V is TRBV6-4; D may be TRBD1 (5 bases). V lost 3 bases, J lost 5 bases, and 13 bases lay in between. Germline-derived CDR1 and CDR2 are MRHNA and SNTAGT. This CDR3 spans 14 amino acids. CDR3: CASSEGLSGYGYTF. In nucleotides, the CDR3 is TGTGCCAGCAGTGAGGGACTTTCCGGATATGGCTACACCTTC.

The chain carries TRBV2 and TRBJ1-2; a possible D gene is TRBD1 (5 bases). V was shortened by 0 bases and J by 4 bases, with 18 bases between the two germline ends. The CDR3 totals 17 residues. Germline V lookup: CDR1 SNHLY, CDR2 FYNNEI. CDR3 nucleotides: TGTGCCAGCAGTGAAGCGTACCTCGGCGGGGACGCCTATGGCTACACCTTC. Translating it yields CASSEAYLGGDAYGYTF.

This rearrangement joins TRBV18 to TRBJ1-2, with 9 bases aligning to TRBD1. The V gene's germline CDR1 is KGHSH and CDR2 LQKENI. V shed 4 bases, J shed 6 bases, and the junction held 3 bases outside the gene matches. The CDR3 is 13 residues long. CDR3 sequence reads: CASSRGQGDGYTF. The CDR3 DNA is TGTGCCAGCTCACGGGGACAGGGAGATGGCTACACCTTC.

V and J are TRBV27 and TRBJ2-7; D ambiguous. Germline CDR1 is MNHEY and CDR2 is SMNVEV (reference sequence). V gave up 5 bases and J gave up 2 bases, with 13 bases separating them. This CDR3 has 14 amino acids. In DNA, the CDR3 is TGTGCCAGCAGTCCCTTTCTAGAGGCCTACGAGCAGTACTTC. Protein sequence: CASSPFLEAYEQYF.

The chain joins TRBV27 to TRBJ2-7; D perhaps matches TRBD2 (6 bases). The CDR3 sequence is 14 residues long. With 8 bases removed from V and 2 bases from J, the gap between germline ends came to 16 bases. Germline V gene lookup returns CDR1 MNHEY and CDR2 SMNVEV (reference sequence). CDR3 sequence (DNA): TGTGCCAGCCGACTCGCGGGGAAACCCTACGAGCAGTACTTC. It yields the protein CASRLAGKPYEQYF.

This clone was found a few times. V and J are TRBV20-1 and TRBJ1-1; D is unresolved. The germline gives CDR1 DFQATT, CDR2 SNEGSKA (reference sequence). V was pared by 6 bases and J by 8 bases, with 10 bases between. This CDR3 region has 10 residues. The CDR3: CSATREEAFF. The DNA for the CDR3 is TGCAGTGCGACGAGGGAGGAAGCTTTCTTT.

The rearrangement uses TRBV7-3 and TRBJ2-1, with D possibly being TRBD1 (5 bases). CDR3 length: 14 amino acids. The germline V gene has CDR1 SGHTA and CDR2 FQGTGA. V lost 2 bases to trimming and J lost 6 bases, with 11 bases between them. Here the CDR3 reads CASSLYQGLNEQFF. Written as DNA, the CDR3 is TGTGCCAGCAGCTTATATCAGGGTCTCAATGAGCAGTTCTTC.

This sequence joins TRBV2 and TRBJ2-2; D may be TRBD1 (6 bases). The CDR3 length is 15 residues. Germline assignment: CDR1 SNHLY and CDR2 FYNNEI. Trimming took off 3 bases at V and 5 bases at J, with 13 bases between the two ends. The CDR3 coding sequence is TGTGCCAGCAGTGATAGCAGGGGCCAGACCGGGGAGCTGTTTTTT. Encoded protein: CASSDSRGQTGELFF.

This clone was observed a handful of times. The chain recombines TRBV7-9 with TRBJ1-5; tentative D call: TRBD1 (6 bases). Trimming took 0 bases from V and 4 from J, leaving 10 bases between them. The CDR3 has 15 amino acids. Germline V gives CDR1 SEHNR, CDR2 FQNEAQ (reference sequence). This CDR3 reads CASSLAQGDNQPQHF. CDR3 DNA: TGTGCCAGCAGCTTAGCACAGGGAGATAATCAGCCCCAGCATTTT.

The J gene is TRBJ2-5, the V gene TRBV7-9; possible D gene TRBD2, 6 bases. The germline V gene encodes CDR1 SEHNR and CDR2 FQNEAQ (reference sequence). The CDR3 totals 13 residues. With 3 bases removed from V and 4 bases from J, the gap between germline ends came to 9 bases. CDR3 amino acids: CASSLGGVETQYF. The CDR3 region has the DNA TGTGCCAGCAGCTTGGGCGGGGTAGAGACCCAGTACTTC.

As DNA, the CDR3 is TGTGCCAGCAGCCCAGGAGCATATGGCTACACCTTC. Its protein is CASSPGAYGYTF. The genes are TRBV13 and TRBJ1-2; no clear D gene. The length of the CDR3 is 12 residues. CDR1 and CDR2 from the germline V gene are PRHDT and FYEKMQ (reference sequence). V was pared by 5 bases and J by 5 bases, with 9 bases between.

The chain couples TRBV4-2 to TRBJ2-1; D might be TRBD1 or TRBD2, each matching 6 bases. V shed 0 bases and J shed 2 bases, with 14 bases lying between them. The germline gives CDR1 LGHNA, CDR2 YNFKEQ. The CDR3 runs 17 residues. In nucleotides, the CDR3 is TGTGCCAGCAGCCAAGAGGGGGGCGGCAAACCCTACAATGAGCAGTTCTTC. Translation: CASSQEGGGKPYNEQFF.

The rearrangement uses TRBV27 and TRBJ2-7, with D maybe TRBD2 (5 bases). This CDR3 is built from 14 residues. V lost 0 bases and J lost 4, with 10 bases in between. Germline V gene lookup returns CDR1 MNHEY and CDR2 SMNVEV (reference sequence). The DNA for the CDR3 is TGTGCCAGCAGTTTATCGCTTTCGGGATACGAGCAGTACTTC. This encodes CASSLSLSGYEQYF.

V usage is TRBV5-1 and J usage is TRBJ1-1; 8 bases are shared with TRBD1. CDR1 is SGHRS and CDR2 is YFSETQ in the germline V gene. The V gene end was trimmed by 4 bases and the J gene end by 0 bases; junction bases not matched to a gene: 11. The CDR3 has 17 amino acids. The CDR3 protein is CASSAQQGVYMNTEAFF. In DNA, the CDR3 is TGCGCCAGCAGCGCTCAACAGGGGGTGTATATGAACACTGAAGCTTTCTTT.

Only one count was recorded for this clone. The rearrangement joins TRBV7-2 to TRBJ1-5; D gene ambiguous. From germline, CDR1 is SGHTA and CDR2 FQGNSA. This CDR3 spans 13 amino acids. Trimming cost V 5 bases and J 0 bases, with 5 bases left between them. CDR3 protein: CASSPDSNQPQHF. The CDR3, as DNA: TGTGCCAGCAGCCCCGATAGCAATCAGCCCCAGCATTTT. The full variable domain, in which reference TRBV7-2 and TRBJ1-5 provide the parts outside the CDR3, is GAGVSQSPSNKVTEKGKDVELRCDPISGHTALYWYRQSLGQGLEFLIYFQGNSAPDKSGLPSDRFSAERTGGSVSTLTIQRTQQEDSAVYLCASSPDSNQPQHFGDGTRLSIL.